This TCR beta chain was identified during a study of cytomegalovirus exposure and HLA in healthy donors (dated by TCRdb to about 2017). For the wider study: A later analysis indicated that the roughly 130 validation repertoires were generated on the platform also employed for the roughly 730 repertoires of the first cohort. The aim of the study was to test whether cataloging public T cell receptors could identify signatures of past pathogen exposure. Along with the approximately 600-subject first cohort, a separate validation cohort of over 90 different subjects was used. The study combined high-throughput TCR immunosequencing, statistical association of individual TCRs with disease status, and machine learning to predict cytomegalovirus infection status. Overall study results and their limits: A later analysis had no HLA typing for the validation cohort, so co-occurrence there was scored across all 130 or so repertoires. The authors suggested that the approach could potentially be extended to other disease states and immunological phenotypes. In a later analysis, TCRs clustered in the first cohort were found to also tend to co-occur in the 130 or so validation repertoires, with approximately 94% of cluster scores above 0. The study listed 164 TCR beta chains as associated with cytomegalovirus. A few of the identified cytomegalovirus-associated TCR beta chains were confirmed in vitro to be specific for cytomegalovirus antigens. Cytomegalovirus status was reported to be diagnosed by the classifier with high specificity and sensitivity in both the original and validation cohorts. Most TCR sequences were seen in very few donors, while some public TCRs were found in many individuals.

Library construction relied on the immunoSEQ multiplex PCR assay. The authors' pipeline ran thus. To diagnose cytomegalovirus status from the catalog of TCR beta chain sequences, a statistical classification framework was built. Imported from immuneACCESS, the table was reduced by TCRdb to in-frame sequences with V and J called. These copies leave out some clones; in studies compared against another copy, an unresolved V gene accounts for under half, and the cause of the remainder is not known. V, J and clone size reflect that table, while D and trimming were determined from the DNA. The sample yields about 240,000 clones; more than 75% were counted once. About 3% of the sample is in the top ten clones. On this clone itself: The antigen it recognizes is unknown. Qualities for individual bases were not recorded, and no much larger clone is one base off.

Sequences SGHAT (CDR1) and FQNNGV (CDR2) are obtained from the germline V gene. The CDR3 holds 13 amino acids from the cysteine to the phenylalanine. Only the CDR3 DNA is retained, 39 bases long and in frame from the first base. Trimming costs V 1 base and J 6 bases, and their ends lie 7 bases apart. The donors belonged to the validation cohort of about 130 subjects, which was separate from the approximately 660-subject first cohort. The V and J genes are TRBV11-2 and TRBJ2-1, and perhaps TRBD2 as D gene, on 5 matching bases. The sequence came from a man younger than 30 in good health and CMV-seronegative. The sequencing sample was made of PBMCs. The nucleotides are TGTGCCAGCAGCTTAGGGACTTCCAATGAGCAGTTCTTC. This codes for CASSLGTSNEQFF.